The table lists the clone carrying this T cell receptor beta chain with a few counts. Its antigen is as yet unknown. Next came a second PCR, run for about 6 to 12 cycles, which used a sample-barcoded 5' primer along with a J-beta primer mix. TCRdb reanalysed the 5' RACE reads using MiXCR and keeps one entry per CDR3 protein. The sample carries more than 650,000 distinct CDR3 sequences, 20% to 25% recorded once. This sample stems from a study of blood T cells in healthy people across ages. The study's findings and limits: Getting older went along with TCR beta diversity per million T cells dropping roughly linearly.

The TCR was taken from a man aged 65 to 85 in good health. Sequences were obtained from blood.

CDR3 sequence (DNA): TGCGCCAGCAGCTTGGTGGACATTTCGGCAGATACGCAGTATTTT. This encodes CASSLVDISADTQYF. This chain links TRBV5-1 with TRBJ2-3; weak D call: TRBD1 (5 bases). The CDR3 runs 15 residues. Germline values: CDR1 SGHRS, CDR2 YFSETQ. V lost 0 bases, J lost 4 bases, and 12 bases lay in between.